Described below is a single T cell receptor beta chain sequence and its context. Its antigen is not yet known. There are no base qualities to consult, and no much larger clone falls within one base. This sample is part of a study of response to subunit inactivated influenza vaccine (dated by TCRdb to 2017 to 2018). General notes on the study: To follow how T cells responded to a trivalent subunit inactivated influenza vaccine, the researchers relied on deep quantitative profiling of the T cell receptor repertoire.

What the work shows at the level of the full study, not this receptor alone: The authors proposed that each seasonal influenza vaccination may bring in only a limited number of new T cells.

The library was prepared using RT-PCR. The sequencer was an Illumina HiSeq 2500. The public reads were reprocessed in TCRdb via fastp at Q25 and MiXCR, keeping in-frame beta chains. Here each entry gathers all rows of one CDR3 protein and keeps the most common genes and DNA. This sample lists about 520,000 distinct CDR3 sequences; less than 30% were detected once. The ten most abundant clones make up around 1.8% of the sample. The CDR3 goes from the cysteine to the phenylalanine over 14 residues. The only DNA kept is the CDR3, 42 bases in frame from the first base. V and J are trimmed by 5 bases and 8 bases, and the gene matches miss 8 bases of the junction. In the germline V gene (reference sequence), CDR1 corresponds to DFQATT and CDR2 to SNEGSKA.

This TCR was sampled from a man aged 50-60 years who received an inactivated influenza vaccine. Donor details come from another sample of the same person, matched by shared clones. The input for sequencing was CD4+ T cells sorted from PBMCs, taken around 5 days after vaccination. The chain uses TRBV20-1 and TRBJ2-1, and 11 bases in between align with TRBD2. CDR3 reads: CSAPLAGGGDEQFF. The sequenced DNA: TGCAGTGCTCCTCTAGCGGGGGGCGGGGATGAGCAGTTCTTC.